The 29 T cell receptor beta chains below come from one sample, sequenced in a study of blood T cell repertoires in COVID-19. Only in-frame clones appear in the TCRdb table, and some are missing; sequencing was by immunoSEQ multiplex PCR. Here the sample spans more than 60,000 clones, 75% to 90% being singletons. What was sequenced was peripheral blood. These TCRs come from a man between 60 and 75 years old with active or convalescent COVID-19.

The chain joins TRBV13 to TRBJ2-2; 7 bases align to TRBD1. The CDR3 is 18 residues long. V was pared by 2 bases and J by 1 base, with 10 bases of the junction left unmatched. Germline lookup yields CDR1 PRHDT and CDR2 FYEKMQ (reference sequence). As DNA, the CDR3 is TGTGCCAGCAGCTTAAACAAGATAGGGGGCGGGAACACCGGGGAGCTGTTTTTT. Translation gives CASSLNKIGGGNTGELFF.

The chain joins TRBV6-5 to TRBJ2-7, with a possible D match to TRBD2 (5 bases). Germline V gene lookup returns CDR1 MNHEY and CDR2 SVGAGI. This CDR3 has 15 amino acids. V shed 5 bases and J shed 0 bases, with 14 bases lying between them. The CDR3 protein is CASSREGRGSYEQYF. The CDR3 DNA follows: TGTGCCAGCAGTAGGGAAGGACGGGGCTCCTACGAGCAGTACTTC.

CDR3 in amino acids: CASSLVAGGIYGYTF. CDR3 DNA: TGTGCCAGCAGCTTGGTAGCAGGGGGAATCTATGGCTACACCTTC. The chain joins TRBV5-6 to TRBJ1-2, with 7 bases fitting TRBD1. The CDR3 totals 15 residues. Trimming took 0 bases from V and 4 from J; bases not matched to a gene: 6. The germline V gene has CDR1 SGHDT and CDR2 YYEEEE.

The chain employs TRBV4-3 and TRBJ1-4; D unresolved. Germline assignment: CDR1 LGHNA and CDR2 YSLEER. This CDR3 has 13 amino acids. The V gene lost 1 base and the J gene lost 6 bases, with 6 bases spanning the gap. The CDR3: CASSQGADEKLFF. As DNA, the CDR3 is TGCGCCAGCAGCCAAGGAGCGGATGAAAAACTGTTTTTT.

The chain links TRBV27 to TRBJ2-7; perhaps TRBD1 as D (6 bases). Germline CDR1 MNHEY, CDR2 SMNVEV (reference sequence). CDR3 size: 14 residues. Trimming shortened V by 3 bases and J by 3 bases, and 12 bases separated the two germline ends. The CDR3 sequence: CASSFLGARYEQYF. In nucleotides, the CDR3 is TGTGCCAGCAGTTTTTTGGGGGCGCGCTACGAGCAGTACTTC.

This clone has only one observation. This rearrangement joins TRBV7-2 to TRBJ2-7; 11 nucleotides match TRBD2. Germline V CDR1 and CDR2: SGHTA, FQGNSA. V shed 2 bases, J shed 6 bases, and the junction held 9 bases outside the gene matches. This CDR3 has 16 residues. The DNA of the CDR3 is TGTGCCAGCAGCTTAAATGAGGGACTAGCGGCTCGCGAGCAGTACTTC. This encodes CASSLNEGLAAREQYF. The full variable domain, completed using reference TRBV7-2 and TRBJ2-7, is GAGVSQSPSNKVTEKGKDVELRCDPISGHTALYWYRQSLGQGLEFLIYFQGNSAPDKSGLPSDRFSAERTGGSVSTLTIQRTQQEDSAVYLCASSLNEGLAAREQYFGPGTRLTVT.

The V call is TRBV27, the J call TRBJ1-1, with TRBD1 identical over 9 bases. The CDR3 sequence is 17 residues long. Unmatched junction bases numbered 15, after V lost 6 bases and J lost 4 bases. CDR1 MNHEY and CDR2 SMNVEV come from the germline V gene (reference sequence). CDR3 residues: CASSQNSWGQGGTEAFF. CDR3 DNA: TGTGCCAGCAGCCAAAACTCGTGGGGACAGGGAGGCACTGAAGCTTTCTTT.

The V gene is TRBV7-2, the J gene TRBJ2-3; 7 nucleotides agree with TRBD2. J lost 7 bases, V lost 1 base, and 11 bases had no gene match. Germline CDR1 and CDR2: SGHTA and FQGNSA. The CDR3 totals 16 residues. The CDR3 DNA is TGTGCCAGCAGCTTAGAGGTTGGGGGGAGGGCCAATACGCAGTATTTT. Residues: CASSLEVGGRANTQYF.

The rearrangement links TRBV15 to TRBJ1-5; possibly TRBD1 for D (5 bases). There are 15 residues in the CDR3. Germline CDR1 LNHNV, CDR2 YYDKDF (reference sequence). The V end lost 0 bases, the J end lost 1 base, and 7 bases lay between the germline ends. CDR3 residues: CATSRDRESNQPQHF. The CDR3 coding sequence is TGTGCCACCAGCAGAGACAGGGAAAGCAATCAGCCCCAGCATTTT.

The V and J genes are TRBV24-1 and TRBJ2-5; D possibly corresponds to TRBD1 (6 bases). CDR3 length: 14 amino acids. Germline values: CDR1 KGHDR, CDR2 SFDVKD. The germline V and J ends were trimmed by 1 base and 5 bases, with 10 bases remaining between them. In DNA, the CDR3 is TGTGCCACCAGTGATTTAGGGGGATGGGAGACCCAGTACTTC. This encodes CATSDLGGWETQYF.

The CDR3 loop is CASSPRWRGGNQPQHF. For the CDR3, the DNA is TGTGCCAGTAGTCCTCGATGGAGGGGCGGCAATCAGCCCCAGCATTTT. The chain carries TRBV19 and TRBJ1-5; tentatively, D is TRBD1 (5 bases). The CDR3 runs 16 residues. Between the trimmed V and J ends, which lost 5 bases and 2 bases, there was a span of 16 bases. Germline CDR1 reads LNHDA; CDR2 reads SQIVND (reference sequence). Full variable domain (remainder filled in from reference TRBV19 and TRBJ1-5): DGGITQSPKYLFRKEGQNVTLSCEQNLNHDAMYWYRQDPGQGLRLIYYSQIVNDFQKGDIAEGYSVSREKKESFPLTVTSAQKNPTAFYLCASSPRWRGGNQPQHFGDGTRLSIL.

This clone has just one count. DNA for the CDR3: TGTGCCAGCAGCCTCCTCTTGTACGAGCAGTACTTC. This sequence encodes CASSLLLYEQYF. The rearrangement uses TRBV7-8 and TRBJ2-7; D is undetermined. This CDR3 spans 12 amino acids. Germline V CDR1 and CDR2: SGHVS, FQNEAQ. Trimming shortened V by 5 bases and J by 4 bases, and 9 bases separated the two germline ends.

The chain combines TRBV23-1 with TRBJ2-1; D possibly corresponds to TRBD2 (6 bases). TRBV23-1 is labeled an ORF, and its function is uncertain. This CDR3 comprises 15 residues. V was cut by 4 bases and J by 6 bases, with 16 bases left in between. The CDR3 DNA sequence: TGCGCCAGCAGTCCTTCTGGGGGAGGTAGCAATGAGCAGTTCTTC. Its protein product is CASSPSGGGSNEQFF.

The genes are TRBV12-3 or TRBV12-4 and TRBJ1-1; 7 bases are shared with TRBD1. The V gene end was trimmed by 2 bases and the J gene end by 10 bases; junction bases not matched to a gene: 4. The CDR3 covers 12 residues. The CDR3 sequence: CASSLRGLRAFF. The CDR3 nucleotides are TGTGCCAGCAGTTTAAGGGGGCTGAGAGCTTTCTTT.

The V gene is TRBV5-5, the J gene TRBJ2-7; TRBD1 matches 12 bases. V lost 2 bases to trimming and J lost 3 bases; unmatched junction nucleotides: 15. CDR1 SGHKS and CDR2 YYEKEE come from the germline V gene (reference sequence). The CDR3 contains 19 residues. The CDR3 reads CASSFRNWDRGLGIYEQYF. CDR3 coding DNA: TGTGCCAGCAGCTTCCGTAATTGGGACAGGGGGCTTGGAATCTACGAGCAGTACTTC.

The rearrangement links TRBV3-1 (or the pseudogene TRBV3-2) to TRBJ1-4, with D perhaps matching TRBD1 (6 bases). This CDR3 spans 15 amino acids. Germline loops: CDR1 LGHDT, CDR2 YNNKEL (reference sequence). Trimming took 6 bases from V and 7 from J, leaving 18 bases between them. For the CDR3, the DNA is TGTGCCAGCAGTGCGCGGGGGGCGCGGCTTGAAAAACTGTTTTTT. Translation: CASSARGARLEKLFF.

V and J are TRBV4-2 and TRBJ1-5; D is unclear. Germline V gene sequence: CDR1 LGHNA, CDR2 YNFKEQ. The CDR3 is 16 residues long. Trimming stripped 2 bases from V and 0 bases from J, with 11 bases between. The CDR3 nucleotides read TGTGCCAGCAGCCAAAACGGTCGAAATAGCAATCAGCCCCAGCATTTT. Amino acid sequence: CASSQNGRNSNQPQHF.

This clone came up once. This chain links TRBV4-2 with TRBJ2-4, with 7 bases aligning to TRBD1. Per the germline V gene, CDR1 is LGHNA and CDR2 is YNFKEQ. This CDR3 spans 14 amino acids. V lost 1 base to trimming and J lost 8 bases; unmatched junction nucleotides: 5. This CDR3 reads CASSQGQGGYIQYF. The CDR3 bases are TGTGCCAGCAGCCAAGGACAGGGTGGATACATTCAGTACTTC.

The V gene is TRBV19, the J gene TRBJ2-3; TRBD1 aligns across 7 bases. V lost 2 bases and J lost 6; bases outside the gene matches: 8. The CDR3 has 15 amino acids. Per germline, CDR1 LNHDA and CDR2 SQIVND (reference sequence). CDR3 residues: CASSIFQGDWDTQYF. The CDR3 DNA sequence: TGTGCCAGTAGTATATTCCAGGGGGATTGGGATACGCAGTATTTT.

This clone was recorded a few times. The chain recombines TRBV19 with TRBJ2-2; D is undetermined. From germline, CDR1 is LNHDA and CDR2 SQIVND (reference sequence). This CDR3 comprises 15 residues. Between the trimmed V and J ends, which lost 2 bases and 0 bases, there was a span of 7 bases. CDR3 loop: CASSISLTNTGELFF. The DNA of the CDR3 is TGTGCCAGTAGTATATCACTTACGAACACCGGGGAGCTGTTTTTT. Full variable domain (remainder filled in from reference TRBV19 and TRBJ2-2): DGGITQSPKYLFRKEGQNVTLSCEQNLNHDAMYWYRQDPGQGLRLIYYSQIVNDFQKGDIAEGYSVSREKKESFPLTVTSAQKNPTAFYLCASSISLTNTGELFFGEGSRLTVL.

The chain carries TRBV7-2 and TRBJ2-3; tentatively, D is TRBD1 (8 bases). Trimming took 5 bases from V and 6 from J, leaving 21 bases between them. Germline CDR1 reads SGHTA; CDR2 reads FQGNSA. This CDR3 has 16 residues. The CDR3 DNA reads TGTGCCAGCAGCACCGACAGGGGCCTGCGGGGGGATACGCAGTATTTT. It specifies CASSTDRGLRGDTQYF.

V and J are TRBV30 and TRBJ1-1; 8 bases agree with TRBD1. There are 14 residues in the CDR3. V lost 2 bases to trimming and J lost 6 bases; unmatched junction nucleotides: 8. Germline loops: CDR1 GTSNPN, CDR2 SVGIG (reference sequence). The DNA of the CDR3 is TGTGCCTGGAGTAACCCAGGGGGCAAGGCTGAAGCTTTCTTT. Amino acids: CAWSNPGGKAEAFF.

This clone showed up just a few times. The chain links TRBV19 to TRBJ2-5, with 9 bases fitting TRBD2. CDR1 and CDR2 from the germline V gene are LNHDA and SQIVND (reference sequence). Trimming took 7 bases from V and 1 from J; bases not matched to a gene: 7. CDR3 length: 15 amino acids. The CDR3 DNA reads TGTGCCAGTACCCGGACTAGCGTATCCCAAGAGACCCAGTACTTC. Translation: CASTRTSVSQETQYF. The variable domain in full, with the rest retrieved from reference TRBV19 and TRBJ2-5, is DGGITQSPKYLFRKEGQNVTLSCEQNLNHDAMYWYRQDPGQGLRLIYYSQIVNDFQKGDIAEGYSVSREKKESFPLTVTSAQKNPTAFYLCASTRTSVSQETQYFGPGTRLLVL.

This sequence joins TRBV6-1 and TRBJ2-3; 7 positions match TRBD2. With V trimmed by 1 base and J by 2 bases, 6 bases remained unmatched. CDR3 length: 16 residues. Germline assignment: CDR1 MNHNS and CDR2 SASEGT. The CDR3 nucleotides are TGTGCCAGCAGTGAAGGAAGCGGGGCGGTCACAGATACGCAGTATTTT. It encodes CASSEGSGAVTDTQYF.

V is TRBV3-1 (or the pseudogene TRBV3-2) and J is TRBJ1-6, with 10 positions matching TRBD1. Germline lookup yields CDR1 LGHDT and CDR2 YNNKEL (reference sequence). The CDR3 sequence is 17 residues long. V shed 5 bases and J 1 base; nucleotides not matched to a gene: 5. The CDR3: CASSETGGGSYNSPLHF. The CDR3 nucleotides are TGTGCCAGCAGCGAGACAGGGGGCGGATCCTATAATTCACCCCTCCACTTT.

V and J are TRBV6-5 and TRBJ2-2, with 7 bases identical to TRBD1. CDR1 and CDR2 from the germline V gene are MNHEY and SVGAGI. Unmatched junction bases numbered 2, after V lost 4 bases and J lost 0 bases. The CDR3 is 15 amino acids. CDR3 coding DNA: TGTGCCAGCAGTTTGGGACAGCCGAACACCGGGGAGCTGTTTTTT. This gives the protein CASSLGQPNTGELFF.

This chain connects TRBV5-6 to TRBJ1-1, with D unresolved. Trimming shortened V by 0 bases and J by 1 base, and 4 bases separated the two germline ends. CDR1 is SGHDT and CDR2 is YYEEEE in the germline V gene. The CDR3 length is 13 residues. In DNA, the CDR3 is TGTGCCAGCAGCTTGGGAGGGAACACTGAAGCTTTCTTT. Translated, it gives CASSLGGNTEAFF.

This chain uses TRBV4-3 with TRBJ1-1; D uncertain. Germline V lookup: CDR1 LGHNA, CDR2 YSLEER. The CDR3 has 13 residues. V was trimmed by 1 base and J by 6 bases, leaving 9 bases between them. The CDR3 DNA sequence: TGCGCCAGCAGCCAAGTCGCGGGCTCTGAAGCTTTCTTT. Protein: CASSQVAGSEAFF.

The V and J genes are TRBV15 and TRBJ1-1, with D unresolved. Trimming shortened V by 5 bases and J by 1 base, and 8 bases separated the two germline ends. The CDR3 extends over 13 amino acids. The germline CDR1 and CDR2 sequences are LNHNV and YYDKDF (reference sequence). In nucleotides, the CDR3 is TGTGCCACCAGCCTGAACAGGAACACTGAAGCTTTCTTT. This sequence encodes CATSLNRNTEAFF.